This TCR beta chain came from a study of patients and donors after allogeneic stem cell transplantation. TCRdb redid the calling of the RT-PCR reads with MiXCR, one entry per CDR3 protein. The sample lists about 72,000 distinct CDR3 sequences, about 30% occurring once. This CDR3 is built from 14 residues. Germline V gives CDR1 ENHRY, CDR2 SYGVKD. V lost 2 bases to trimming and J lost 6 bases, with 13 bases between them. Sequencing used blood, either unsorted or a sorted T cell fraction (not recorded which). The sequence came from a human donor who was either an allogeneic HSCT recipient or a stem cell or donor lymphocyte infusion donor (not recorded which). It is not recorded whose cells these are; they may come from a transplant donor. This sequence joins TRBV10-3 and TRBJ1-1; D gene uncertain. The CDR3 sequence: CAISEEYTLPEAFF. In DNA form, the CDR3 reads TGTGCCATCAGTGAGGAGTACACCCTCCCTGAAGCTTTCTTT.